Shown below are 13 T cell receptor beta chains from a single sample sequenced in a study of T-cell memory formation after mild COVID-19. MiXCR was run by TCRdb on the 5' RACE reads, yielding one entry per CDR3 protein. The data contain a few hundred thousand distinct CDR3 sequences, around 20% of them singletons. The sequenced material came from PBMCs or a T cell subset sorted from them (not recorded which). The receptors stem from an adult woman who had mild COVID-19 (a few samples of this study predate the infection). Cell type and time point are not known.

V and J are TRBV24-1 and TRBJ1-2; the D is unclear. The germline V gene encodes CDR1 KGHDR and CDR2 SFDVKD. CDR3 size: 13 residues. V lost 3 bases to trimming and J lost 5 bases, with 9 bases between them. The chain's CDR3 is CATSDNGVYGYTF. The CDR3 region has the DNA TGTGCCACCAGTGATAACGGCGTGTATGGCTACACCTTC.

This clonotype occurred a few times. The chain uses TRBV7-9 and TRBJ2-7; D remains ambiguous. The V and J ends lost 2 bases and 0 bases respectively, with 11 bases between them. The CDR3 sequence is 15 residues long. Germline CDR1 is SEHNR and CDR2 is FQNEAQ (reference sequence). Here the CDR3 reads CASSLLEQSSYEQYF. The CDR3 region has the DNA TGTGCCAGCAGCTTATTAGAGCAGAGCTCCTACGAGCAGTACTTC.

The rearrangement joins TRBV4-3 to TRBJ2-7, with 10 bases that match TRBD2. The CDR3 consists of 15 residues. Germline-derived CDR1 and CDR2 are LGHNA and YSLEER. V dropped 1 base and J dropped 6; count of bases not matched to a gene: 6. The CDR3: CASSQVPAGGREQYF. The CDR3 DNA reads as TGCGCCAGCAGCCAAGTCCCAGCGGGAGGGCGCGAGCAGTACTTC.

This rearrangement joins TRBV7-2 to TRBJ1-2; tentative D call: TRBD1 (5 bases). CDR3 length: 15 residues. Trimming shortened V by 5 bases and J by 4 bases, and 17 bases separated the two germline ends. Germline CDR1 is SGHTA and CDR2 is FQGNSA. The CDR3 region has the DNA TGTGCCAGCAGCCCCACGCTGGGAGGGACCTATGGCTACACCTTC. Translating gives CASSPTLGGTYGYTF.

This clonotype was recorded a few times. This chain connects TRBV30 to TRBJ2-7; D remains unclear. Trimming pared 6 bases from V and 2 bases from J, leaving 8 bases between. Germline V CDR1 and CDR2: GTSNPN, SVGIG (reference sequence). The CDR3 length is 11 residues. This CDR3 reads CACSKTYEQYF. CDR3 coding DNA: TGTGCCTGTTCTAAGACCTACGAGCAGTACTTC.

The chain links TRBV6-1 to TRBJ1-5, with TRBD1 identical over 7 bases. This CDR3 contains 13 residues. Trimming took 7 bases from V and 8 from J; bases not matched to a gene: 8. Germline CDR1 MNHNS, CDR2 SASEGT. Here the CDR3 reads CASKKQGPEPQHF. DNA of the CDR3: TGTGCCAGCAAAAAACAGGGGCCAGAGCCCCAGCATTTT.

This clonotype was seen a handful of times. The chain carries TRBV25-1 and TRBJ2-1, with a weak D call TRBD2 (5 bases). CDR3 length: 11 amino acids. From germline, CDR1 is MGHDK and CDR2 SYGVNS. V was cut by 8 bases and J by 4 bases, with 6 bases left in between. The CDR3: CASEGYNEQFF. The CDR3 coding sequence is TGTGCCAGCGAGGGTTACAATGAGCAGTTCTTC.

This clonotype showed up just a few times. The chain links TRBV2 to TRBJ2-3; the match to TRBD2 covers 12 bases. From germline, CDR1 is SNHLY and CDR2 FYNNEI. V lost 3 bases and J lost 4; bases outside the gene matches: 5. The CDR3 sequence is 16 residues long. CDR3 sequence (DNA): TGTGCCAGCAGTGAGATACTAGCGGGGGGCCCAGATACGCAGTATTTT. As protein: CASSEILAGGPDTQYF.

This clonotype has a single count. V is TRBV29-1 and J is TRBJ2-3; TRBD2 matches 7 bases. The CDR3 is 14 residues long. Trimming cost V 4 bases and J 0 bases; bases outside gene matches: 4. Germline CDR1 is SQVTM and CDR2 is ANQGSEA. The CDR3 DNA is TGCAGCGTTGGGAAGCGGGGAAGCACAGATACGCAGTATTTT. It encodes CSVGKRGSTDTQYF.

The rearrangement links TRBV30 to TRBJ2-7; D may match TRBD1 or TRBD2 (5 bases each). Germline lookup yields CDR1 GTSNPN and CDR2 SVGIG (reference sequence). Trimming removed 8 bases at V and 0 bases at J, with 14 bases between. The CDR3 runs to 13 residues. CDR3 DNA sequence: TGTGCCGGGACCCGGAGCAGCTCCTACGAGCAGTACTTC. Amino acids: CAGTRSSSYEQYF.

This rearrangement joins TRBV29-1 to TRBJ2-3; D is unclear. Trimming left V 4 bases short and J 3 bases short, with 14 bases between. This CDR3 contains 14 residues. Germline-derived CDR1 and CDR2 are SQVTM and ANQGSEA. CDR3 region: CSVVSPLETDTQYF. The CDR3 DNA reads TGCAGCGTTGTTAGCCCCCTCGAGACAGATACGCAGTATTTT.

This clonotype showed up just a few times. V and J are TRBV5-1 and TRBJ2-3; TRBD2 matches 10 bases. Germline values: CDR1 SGHRS, CDR2 YFSETQ. The V and J ends lost 0 bases and 7 bases, in that order; junction bases with no gene match: 8. The CDR3 is 16 amino acids. The CDR3 DNA is TGCGCCAGCAGCTTGGCCAGCGGGGGGGCCGTATATACGCAGTATTTT. Translation gives CASSLASGGAVYTQYF. The variable domain in full, with the rest retrieved from reference TRBV5-1 and TRBJ2-3, is KAGVTQTPRYLIKTRGQQVTLSCSPISGHRSVSWYQQTPGQGLQFLFEYFSETQRNKGNFPGRFSGRQFSNSRSEMNVSTLELGDSALYLCASSLASGGAVYTQYFGPGTRLTVL.

The chain couples TRBV5-8 to TRBJ1-1, with D hard to call. The germline gives CDR1 SGHTS, CDR2 YDEGEE. The CDR3 loop spans 13 amino acids. Trimming took 2 bases from V and 5 from J, leaving 10 bases between them. The CDR3 protein is CASSFVVGTEAFF. CDR3 sequence (DNA): TGTGCCAGCAGCTTCGTGGTTGGGACTGAAGCTTTCTTT. Together with reference TRBV5-8 and TRBJ1-1, the CDR3 gives the full variable domain: EAGVTQSPTHLIKTRGQQATLRCSPISGHTSVYWYQQALGLGLQFLLWYDEGEERNRGNFPPRFSGRQFPNYSSELNVNALELEDSALYLCASSFVVGTEAFFGQGTRLTVV.